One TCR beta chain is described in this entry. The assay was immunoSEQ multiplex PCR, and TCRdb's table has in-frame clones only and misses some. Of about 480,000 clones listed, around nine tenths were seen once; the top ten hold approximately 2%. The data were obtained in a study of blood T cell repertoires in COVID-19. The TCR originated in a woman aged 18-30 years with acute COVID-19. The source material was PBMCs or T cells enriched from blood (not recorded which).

The CDR3 spells CASSLRGEEQPQHF. The CDR3 DNA sequence: TGTGCCAGTAGCTTGAGAGGAGAGGAACAGCCCCAGCATTTT. The chain carries TRBV19 and TRBJ1-5; D remains ambiguous. The V end was cut by 6 bases, the J end by 7 bases, with 16 bases between. Germline CDR1 is LNHDA and CDR2 is SQIVND (reference sequence). The CDR3 totals 14 residues.